This record looks at one TCR beta chain sequence and its context. This entry belongs to a study of cytomegalovirus exposure and HLA in healthy donors. Background on the study: As released early, the data held 85 million to 95 million unique TCRs from HLA-typed donors.

The PCR was carried out with 60 Vbeta primers and 13 Jbeta primers. Only in-frame clones appear in the TCRdb table, and some are missing; sequencing was by immunoSEQ multiplex PCR. The sample contains roughly 110,000 clones, more than 65% of which appear only once. Germline V CDR1 and CDR2: MNHNY, SVGAGI (reference sequence). This CDR3 region has 15 residues. V was shortened by 2 bases and J by 7 bases, with 15 bases between the two germline ends. The chain uses TRBV6-6 and TRBJ2-1; D is unclear. Input material: PBMCs. The sequence came from a woman aged 45-65 years in good health and CMV-seropositive. CDR3 nucleotides: TGTGCCAGCAGTTACGGGCTACAGATAGGTAATGAGCAGTTCTTC. It encodes CASSYGLQIGNEQFF.